This T cell receptor (beta chain) was retrieved from a study of blood T cells in healthy people across ages. The germline V gene has CDR1 DFQATT and CDR2 SNEGSKA (reference sequence). The CDR3 contains 13 residues. The V end lost 6 bases, the J end lost 5 bases, and 13 bases lay between the germline ends. A second PCR, run for about 7 to 11 cycles, used a sample-barcoded 5' primer plus a J-beta primer mix. Using its own MiXCR run on the 5' RACE reads, TCRdb lists one record per CDR3 protein. In the table there are about a million distinct CDR3 sequences, around 46% of which are singletons. Total RNA was extracted at no less than 5.5 micrograms per sample.

The clonotype was recovered from a man under 40 in good health. Input material: blood. The chain employs TRBV20-1 and TRBJ1-4, with a weak D call TRBD1 (5 bases). The CDR3 loop is CSAVRGTNEKLFF. The CDR3 DNA reads as TGCAGTGCCGTACGGGGGACCAATGAAAAACTGTTTTTT.